The count of the clone carrying this T cell receptor (beta chain) is one. The sample comes from a study of blood T cell repertoires in COVID-19. Study-level information: The United States, Italy and Spain provided the acute and convalescent COVID-19 samples. T cells, B-cell-depleted T cells, or PBMCs supplied cDNA or gDNA.

Original analysis: It was from reference gene primer amplification that nucleated cell counts were estimated. The repertoire was sequenced with immunoSEQ multiplex PCR; TCRdb's copy has only in-frame clones and lacks some. V and J calls and clone size follow that table, whereas D and trimming were derived from the DNA. The sample yields about 140,000 clones, around 86% seen once. Germline V lookup: CDR1 GTSNPN, CDR2 SVGIG (reference sequence). J lost 2 bases, V lost 4 bases, and 4 bases had no gene match. The CDR3 is 15 residues long. Sequencing was carried out using peripheral blood. The TCR was taken from a man between 45 and 60 years old who had recovered from COVID-19. V and J are TRBV30 and TRBJ2-5; 13 nucleotides match TRBD2. CDR3 bases: TGTGCCTGGACTTCGGGACTAGCGGGACAAGAGACCCAGTACTTC. Translation: CAWTSGLAGQETQYF. The whole variable domain, filled in from reference TRBV30 and TRBJ2-5, reads SQTIHQWPATLVQPVGSPLSLECTVEGTSNPNLYWYRQAAGRGLQLLFYSVGIGQISSEVPQNLSASRPQDRQFILSSKKLLLSDSGFYLCAWTSGLAGQETQYFGPGTRLLVL.